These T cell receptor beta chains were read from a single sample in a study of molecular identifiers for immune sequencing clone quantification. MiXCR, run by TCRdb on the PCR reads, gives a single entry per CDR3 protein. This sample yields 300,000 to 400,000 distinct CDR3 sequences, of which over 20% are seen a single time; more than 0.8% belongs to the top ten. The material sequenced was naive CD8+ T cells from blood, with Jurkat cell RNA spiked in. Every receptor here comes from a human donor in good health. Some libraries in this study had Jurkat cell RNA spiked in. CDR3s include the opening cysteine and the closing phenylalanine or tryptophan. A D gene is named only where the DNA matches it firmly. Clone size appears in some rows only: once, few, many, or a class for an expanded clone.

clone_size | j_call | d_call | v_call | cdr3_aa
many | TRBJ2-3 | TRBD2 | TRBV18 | CASSPTEVAGGPGTQYF
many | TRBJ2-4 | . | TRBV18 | CASSLDSQNIQYF
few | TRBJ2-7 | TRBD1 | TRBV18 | CASSLDRGNSYEQYF
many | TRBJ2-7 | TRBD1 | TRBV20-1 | CSANLPQGYTYEQYF
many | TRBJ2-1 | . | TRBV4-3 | CASSQDGVLSSYNEQFF
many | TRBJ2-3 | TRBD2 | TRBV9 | CASSVGTLAGTQYF
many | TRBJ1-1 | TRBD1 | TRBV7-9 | CASSPGQGLNTEAFF
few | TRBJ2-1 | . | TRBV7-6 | CASSLVRTNFDEQFF
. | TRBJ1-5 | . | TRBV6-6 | CASSPHRDSNQPQHF
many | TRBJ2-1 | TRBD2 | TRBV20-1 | CSARELAGVDNEQFF
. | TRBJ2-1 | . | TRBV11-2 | CARSLIGNEQFF
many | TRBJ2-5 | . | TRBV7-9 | CASRDLTETQYF
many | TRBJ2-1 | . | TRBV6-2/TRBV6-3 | CASSYSGGEQFF
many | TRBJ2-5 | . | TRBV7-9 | CASRSQETQYF
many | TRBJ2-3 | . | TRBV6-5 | CASSYSNPTSDTQYF
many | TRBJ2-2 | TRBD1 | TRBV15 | CATRTGWYTGELFF
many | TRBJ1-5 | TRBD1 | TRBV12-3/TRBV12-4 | CASSLGGQDYSNQPQHF
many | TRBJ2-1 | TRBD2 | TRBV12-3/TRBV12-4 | CASARGLAGLGEQFF
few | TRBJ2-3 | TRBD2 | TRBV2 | CASSDVTSGRGDTQYF
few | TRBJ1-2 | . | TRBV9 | CASSLEAIDGGYGYTF
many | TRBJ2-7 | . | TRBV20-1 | CSARPLEGFPYEQYF
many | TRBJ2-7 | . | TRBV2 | CASSDMGEKLYEQYF
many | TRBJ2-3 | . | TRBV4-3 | CASSQQGWTDTQYF
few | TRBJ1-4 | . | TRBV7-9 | CASSLPRGLEEKLFF
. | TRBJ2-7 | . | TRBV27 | CASSLGGLGPYEQYF
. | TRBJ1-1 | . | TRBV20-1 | CSARGIRGWEGTNTEAFF
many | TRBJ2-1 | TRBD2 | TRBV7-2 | CASSKASGGALDNEQFF
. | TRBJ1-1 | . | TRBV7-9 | CASRSQGPEAFF
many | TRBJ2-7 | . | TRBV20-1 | CSATDSETYEQYF
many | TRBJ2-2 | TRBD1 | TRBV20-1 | CSATGQVGANTGELFF
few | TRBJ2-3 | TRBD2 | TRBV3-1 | CASSDPSGSTDTQYF
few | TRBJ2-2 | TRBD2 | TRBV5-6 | CASSLELAANTGELFF
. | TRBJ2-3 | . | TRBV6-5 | CASSYSSARTDTQYF
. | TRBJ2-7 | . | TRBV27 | CASTLKGSRTGGAEEQYF
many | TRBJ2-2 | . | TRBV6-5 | CASSPGNTGELFF
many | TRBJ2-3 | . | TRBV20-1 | CSARQGWDTDTQYF
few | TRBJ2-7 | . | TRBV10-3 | CAISSGGGPEQYF
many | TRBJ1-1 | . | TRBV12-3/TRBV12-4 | CASSPEAMTPEAFF
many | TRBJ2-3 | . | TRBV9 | CASSVEGQSTDTQYF
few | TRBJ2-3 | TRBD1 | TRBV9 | CASSPRRTGGITDTQYF
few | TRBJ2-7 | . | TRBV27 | CASSTGTALEQYF
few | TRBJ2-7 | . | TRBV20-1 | CSASSSYEQYF
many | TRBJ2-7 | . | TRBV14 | CASSQARGARSEQYF
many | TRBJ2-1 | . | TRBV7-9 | CASSSQGGPWEFF
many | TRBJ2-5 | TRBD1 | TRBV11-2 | CASSLLGGKETQYF
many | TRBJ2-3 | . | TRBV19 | CASSSFAGPDTQYF
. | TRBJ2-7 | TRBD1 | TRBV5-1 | CASSAETGVDEQYF
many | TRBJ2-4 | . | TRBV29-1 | CSVGPSGAKNIQYF
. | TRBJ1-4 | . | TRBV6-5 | CASSYGEKPSF
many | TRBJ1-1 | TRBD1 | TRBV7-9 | CASSARTGEAFF
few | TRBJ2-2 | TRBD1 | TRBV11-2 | CASSSGTGFSGELFF
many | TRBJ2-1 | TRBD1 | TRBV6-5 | CASPHSPGQGYNEQFF
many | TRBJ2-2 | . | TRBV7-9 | CASSLVVVPGELFF
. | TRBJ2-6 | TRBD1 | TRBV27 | CASSFGGQGALGSGANVLTF